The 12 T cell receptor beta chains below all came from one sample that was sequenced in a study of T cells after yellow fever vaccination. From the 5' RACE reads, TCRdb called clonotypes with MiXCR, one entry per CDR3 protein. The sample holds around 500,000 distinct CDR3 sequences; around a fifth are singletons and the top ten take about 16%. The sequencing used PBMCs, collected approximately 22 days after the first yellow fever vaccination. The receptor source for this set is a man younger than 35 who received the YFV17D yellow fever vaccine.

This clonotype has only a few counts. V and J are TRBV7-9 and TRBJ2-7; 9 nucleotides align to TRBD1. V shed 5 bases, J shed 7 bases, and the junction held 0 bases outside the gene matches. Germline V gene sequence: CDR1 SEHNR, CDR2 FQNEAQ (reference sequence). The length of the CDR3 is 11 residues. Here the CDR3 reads CASSGTGEQYV. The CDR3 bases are TGTGCCAGCAGCGGGACAGGGGAGCAGTACGTC.

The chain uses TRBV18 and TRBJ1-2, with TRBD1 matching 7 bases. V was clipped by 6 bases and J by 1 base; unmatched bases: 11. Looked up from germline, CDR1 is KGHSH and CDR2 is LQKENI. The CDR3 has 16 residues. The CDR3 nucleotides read TGTGCCAGCTCCCCCGGGACAGCGGTAAATAACTATGGCTACACCTTC. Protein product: CASSPGTAVNNYGYTF.

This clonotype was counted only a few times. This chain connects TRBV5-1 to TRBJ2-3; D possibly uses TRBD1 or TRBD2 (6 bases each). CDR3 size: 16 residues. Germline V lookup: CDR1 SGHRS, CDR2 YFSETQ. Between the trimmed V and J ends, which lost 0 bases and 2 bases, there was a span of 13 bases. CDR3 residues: CASSLAGGGNTDTQYF. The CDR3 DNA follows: TGCGCCAGCAGCTTGGCCGGAGGGGGAAACACAGATACGCAGTATTTT.

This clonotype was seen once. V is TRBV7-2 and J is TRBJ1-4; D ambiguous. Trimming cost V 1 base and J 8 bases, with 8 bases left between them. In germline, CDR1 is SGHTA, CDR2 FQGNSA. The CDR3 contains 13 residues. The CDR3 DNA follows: TGTGCCAGCAGCTTAGTCGCGCGCGAAAAACTGTTTTTT. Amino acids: CASSLVAREKLFF.

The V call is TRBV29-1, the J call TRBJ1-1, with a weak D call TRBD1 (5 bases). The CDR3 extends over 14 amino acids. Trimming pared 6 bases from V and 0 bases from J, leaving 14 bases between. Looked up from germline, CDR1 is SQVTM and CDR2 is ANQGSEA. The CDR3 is CSVRAANMNTEAFF. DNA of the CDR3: TGCAGCGTCAGGGCAGCGAATATGAACACTGAAGCTTTCTTT. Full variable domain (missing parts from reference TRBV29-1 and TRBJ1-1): SAVISQKPSRDICQRGTSLTIQCQVDSQVTMMFWYRQQPGQSLTLIATANQGSEATYESGFVIDKFPISRPNLTFSTLTVSNMSPEDSSIYLCSVRAANMNTEAFFGQGTRLTVV.

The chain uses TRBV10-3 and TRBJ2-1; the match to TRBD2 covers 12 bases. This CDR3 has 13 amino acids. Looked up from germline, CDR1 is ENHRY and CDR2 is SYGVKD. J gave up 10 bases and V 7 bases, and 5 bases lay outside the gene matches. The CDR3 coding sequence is TGTGCCATCACTGGACTAGCGGGGTACGAGCAGTTCTTC. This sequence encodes CAITGLAGYEQFF.

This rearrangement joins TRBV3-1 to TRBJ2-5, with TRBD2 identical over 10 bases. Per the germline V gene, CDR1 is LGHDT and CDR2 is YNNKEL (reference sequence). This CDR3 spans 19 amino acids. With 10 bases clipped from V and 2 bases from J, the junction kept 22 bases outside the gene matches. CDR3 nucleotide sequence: TGTGCCACCTGCCAACCTCAAGTGACTAGCGGGCCGTCACAAGAGACCCAGTACTTC. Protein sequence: CATCQPQVTSGPSQETQYF.

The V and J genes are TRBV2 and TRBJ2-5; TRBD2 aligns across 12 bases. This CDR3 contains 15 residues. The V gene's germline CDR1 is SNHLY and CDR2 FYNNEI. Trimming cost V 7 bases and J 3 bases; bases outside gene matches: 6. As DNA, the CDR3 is TGTGCCAGCACCAAAGGACTAGCGGGGAAAGAGACCCAGTACTTC. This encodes CASTKGLAGKETQYF.

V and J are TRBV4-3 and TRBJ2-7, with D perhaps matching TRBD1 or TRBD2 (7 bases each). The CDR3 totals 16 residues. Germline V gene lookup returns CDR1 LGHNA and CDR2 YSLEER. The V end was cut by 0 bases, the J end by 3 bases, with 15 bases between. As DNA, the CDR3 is TGCGCCAGCAGCCAAGATGTACAGGGGAGGGACTACGAGCAGTACTTC. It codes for CASSQDVQGRDYEQYF.

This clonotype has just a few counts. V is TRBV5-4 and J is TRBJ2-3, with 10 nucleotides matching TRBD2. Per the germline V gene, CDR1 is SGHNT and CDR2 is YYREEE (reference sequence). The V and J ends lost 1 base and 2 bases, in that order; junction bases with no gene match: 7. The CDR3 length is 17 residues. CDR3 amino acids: CASSLLSAGGDTDTQYF. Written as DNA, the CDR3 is TGTGCCAGCAGCTTGCTATCAGCGGGGGGGGACACAGATACGCAGTATTTT.

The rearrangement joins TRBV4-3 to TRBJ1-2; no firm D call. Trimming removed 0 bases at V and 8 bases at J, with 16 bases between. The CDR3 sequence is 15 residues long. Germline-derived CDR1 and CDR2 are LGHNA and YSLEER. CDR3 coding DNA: TGCGCCAGCAGCCAAGATCGGCCGACGGGGTTGGGCTACACCTTC. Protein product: CASSQDRPTGLGYTF.

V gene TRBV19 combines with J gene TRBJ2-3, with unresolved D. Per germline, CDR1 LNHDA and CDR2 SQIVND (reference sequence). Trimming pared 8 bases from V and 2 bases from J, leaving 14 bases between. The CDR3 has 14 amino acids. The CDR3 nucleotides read TGTGCCAGTCAAAACCTGCGTACCACAGATACGCAGTATTTT. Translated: CASQNLRTTDTQYF.